The present T cell receptor beta chain was sequenced within a study of blood T cell repertoires in COVID-19. Study overall: Samples taken during acute and convalescent COVID-19 were collected in the United States, Italy and Spain. T cells, B-cell-depleted T cells, or PBMCs provided the cDNA or gDNA that served as material.

Per the original data handling: Estimation of nucleated cell counts relied on the amplification of reference gene primers. Generated by immunoSEQ multiplex PCR, the TCRdb table keeps only in-frame clones and is missing some. That table supplies the V and J calls and clone size; D and trimming were determined from the DNA. The sample lists about 62,000 clones; roughly 92% were seen once. This clone showed up just a few times. Germline CDR1 is LGHNA and CDR2 is YNFKEQ. The length of the CDR3 is 19 residues. V was clipped by 1 base and J by 8 bases; unmatched bases: 12. Sequenced sample: peripheral blood. The origin of this receptor is a human donor in a cohort sampled during active COVID-19. The chain links TRBV4-2 to TRBJ2-1; 15 bases fit TRBD2. The CDR3 nucleotides read TGTGCCAGCAGCCAAGTGGGGACTAGCGGGGGGACCCCAGGCGATGAGCAGTTCTTC. The encoded protein is CASSQVGTSGGTPGDEQFF.